The 10 T cell receptor beta chains reported below all come from one sample, sequenced in a study of siplizumab effects on memory and regulatory T cells. Generated by immunoSEQ multiplex PCR, the TCRdb table keeps only in-frame clones and is missing some. The sample carries tens of thousands of clones, about 89% recorded once. Material for sequencing was CD8+ T cells sorted from blood. These receptors all come from a human donor in good health.

This chain links TRBV29-1 with TRBJ1-5; possibly TRBD1 for D (6 bases). Trimming removed 6 bases at V and 3 bases at J, with 12 bases between. This CDR3 has 13 residues. CDR1 and CDR2 from the germline V gene are SQVTM and ANQGSEA. CDR3 nucleotides: TGCAGCGTAGCGACAGGACTCAATCAGCCCCAGCATTTT. It is translated as CSVATGLNQPQHF.

The V gene is TRBV9, the J gene TRBJ1-4; 8 positions agree with TRBD1. The germline gives CDR1 SGDLS, CDR2 YYNGEE. The ends lost 2 bases at V and 6 bases at J; junction bases unmatched: 3. The CDR3 is 14 amino acids. CDR3 bases: TGTGCCAGCAGCGTTGCCAGGGGGCATGAAAAACTGTTTTTT. This codes for CASSVARGHEKLFF.

The rearrangement uses TRBV5-1 and TRBJ2-7; a possible D gene is TRBD2 (5 bases). CDR1 and CDR2 (germline): SGHRS, YFSETQ. The CDR3 consists of 14 residues. The V end was cut by 8 bases, the J end by 0 bases, with 15 bases between. In DNA, the CDR3 is TGCGCCAGTGCTGAGGGTTATAACTCCTACGAGCAGTACTTC. Its translation is CASAEGYNSYEQYF.

V usage is TRBV7-2 and J usage is TRBJ1-1; D not resolved. The germline gives CDR1 SGHTA, CDR2 FQGNSA. V was clipped by 1 base and J by 4 bases, with 10 bases between them. CDR3 length equals 14 residues. CDR3 DNA sequence: TGTGCCAGCAGCTTAGTTTCCCACGGCACTGAAGCTTTCTTT. This translates into CASSLVSHGTEAFF.

This chain joins TRBV5-4 and TRBJ2-7; the D gene is possibly TRBD2 (5 bases). V shed 4 bases and J shed 2 bases, with 13 bases lying between them. Germline V gene data show CDR1 as SGHNT and CDR2 as YYREEE (reference sequence). This CDR3 is built from 14 residues. CDR3 nucleotides: TGTGCCAGCAGCCCCGGTAATAGCGCCTACGAGCAGTACTTC. Its protein is CASSPGNSAYEQYF. The full variable domain, completed using reference TRBV5-4 and TRBJ2-7, is ETGVTQSPTHLIKTRGQQVTLRCSSQSGHNTVSWYQQALGQGPQFIFQYYREEENGRGNFPPRFSGLQFPNYSSELNVNALELDDSALYLCASSPGNSAYEQYFGPGTRLTVT.

The V and J genes are TRBV5-6 and TRBJ2-3; possible D gene TRBD1, 6 bases. Trimming cost V 0 bases and J 0 bases, with 14 bases left between them. CDR1 and CDR2 from the germline V gene are SGHDT and YYEEEE. The CDR3 runs 17 residues. The CDR3 DNA is TGTGCCAGCAGCTTGGGGACAGCGATTTCTAGCACAGATACGCAGTATTTT. Translated: CASSLGTAISSTDTQYF.

This sequence joins TRBV12-2 and TRBJ2-6; the tabulated D call, TRBD2, remains unverified against the DNA. TRBV12-2 represents a pseudogene. This CDR3 comprises 17 residues. The CDR3 region has the DNA TGTGCAAGTCGCTTCGGTCCTATCCTCTCTGGGGCCAACGTCCTGACTTTC. Its translation: CASRFGPILSGANVLTF.

The count of this clone is one. The chain couples TRBV7-6 to TRBJ2-2; TRBD1 agrees at 9 bases. V lost 2 bases and J lost 7; bases outside the gene matches: 14. Looked up from germline, CDR1 is SGHVS and CDR2 is FNYEAQ. This CDR3 spans 18 amino acids. The CDR3 DNA follows: TGTGCCAGCAGCTTACGACCCTTAGACAGGGGACAGGGCGGGGAGCTGTTTTTT. It translates to CASSLRPLDRGQGGELFF.

V gene TRBV2 combines with J gene TRBJ1-2, with TRBD1 matching 7 bases. V was pared by 8 bases and J by 4 bases, with 4 bases of the junction left unmatched. The CDR3 runs to 12 residues. Germline-derived CDR1 and CDR2 are SNHLY and FYNNEI. The CDR3 loop is CASGDRSYGYTF. CDR3 bases: TGTGCCAGCGGGGACAGATCCTATGGCTACACCTTC.

In DNA, the CDR3 is TGTGCCAGTAGTTTACTAGATACGGATACGCAGTATTTT. Translation: CASSLLDTDTQYF. This chain connects TRBV19 to TRBJ2-3; D might be TRBD2 (5 bases). The V end lost 5 bases, the J end lost 6 bases, and 12 bases lay between the germline ends. Germline CDR1 and CDR2: LNHDA and SQIVND (reference sequence). CDR3 length: 13 amino acids.